The 14 T cell receptor beta chains below all came from one sample that was sequenced in a study of blood T cells in healthy people across ages. Combining a sample-barcoded 5' primer with a J-beta primer mix, a second PCR ran for about 7 to 11 cycles. TCRdb re-analysed the 5' RACE reads in MiXCR, keeping a single row per CDR3 protein. The sample includes fewer than 1 million distinct CDR3 sequences, around 45% seen only once; the top ten take around 21%. The sample comprised blood. These receptor sequences come from a man between 60 and 75 years old in good health.

This clonotype was seen only a few times. V is TRBV27 and J is TRBJ2-1, with TRBD2 matching over 7 bases. Germline V gene lookup returns CDR1 MNHEY and CDR2 SMNVEV (reference sequence). V was pared by 5 bases and J by 5 bases, with 9 bases of the junction left unmatched. The CDR3 is 15 amino acids. The CDR3 nucleotides read TGTGCCAGCAGTCCCCAAGCCGGGACTAACAATGAGCAGTTCTTC. This sequence encodes CASSPQAGTNNEQFF.

This chain connects TRBV4-3 to TRBJ2-1; no clear D gene. This CDR3 is built from 15 residues. Germline CDR1 is LGHNA and CDR2 is YSLEER. V was clipped by 3 bases and J by 1 base, with 10 bases between them. The CDR3 DNA is TGCGCCAGCAGCCATCTCGCGAGTTCCTACAATGAGCAGTTCTTC. Translation: CASSHLASSYNEQFF.

This clonotype occurred a few times. V is TRBV11-3 and J is TRBJ2-4, with a tentative D call TRBD1 (6 bases). V was cut by 6 bases and J by 0 bases, with 15 bases left in between. The CDR3 extends over 16 amino acids. CDR1 is SGHNT and CDR2 is YENEEA in the germline V gene. The CDR3 loop is CASRATGPLAKNIQYF. DNA of the CDR3: TGTGCCAGCAGGGCCACAGGGCCACTAGCCAAAAACATTCAGTACTTC.

The chain employs TRBV7-2 and TRBJ2-7; TRBD2 agrees at 7 bases. V lost 3 bases to trimming and J lost 1 base; unmatched junction nucleotides: 6. Germline CDR1 is SGHTA and CDR2 is FQGNSA. The CDR3 sequence is 15 residues long. The CDR3 DNA sequence: TGTGCCAGCAGCTTCCGCGGGGGTCGTTCCTACGAGCAGTACTTC. It yields the protein CASSFRGGRSYEQYF.

This clonotype was seen a handful of times. The chain has TRBV27 and TRBJ1-5; D uncertain. The CDR3 has 13 residues. V was cut by 3 bases and J by 7 bases, with 10 bases left in between. The V gene's germline CDR1 is MNHEY and CDR2 SMNVEV (reference sequence). The DNA for the CDR3 is TGTGCCAGCAGTTTTCGGGTTTTCCAGCCCCAGCATTTT. This codes for CASSFRVFQPQHF.

The CDR3, as DNA: TGTGCCAGCACCCGAGAGAGTCTCGAGAATTCACCCCTCCACTTT. Protein sequence: CASTRESLENSPLHF. The chain carries TRBV9 and TRBJ1-6; D ambiguous. V lost 6 bases and J lost 7, with 17 bases in between. Germline CDR1 and CDR2: SGDLS and YYNGEE. CDR3 length equals 15 residues. Drawing the rest from reference TRBV9 and TRBJ1-6, the complete variable domain is DSGVTQTPKHLITATGQRVTLRCSPRSGDLSVYWYQQSLDQGLQFLIQYYNGEERAKGNILERFSAQQFPDLHSELNLSSLELGDSALYFCASTRESLENSPLHFGNGTRLTVT.

This clonotype occurred many times. The rearrangement links TRBV2 to TRBJ2-5, with D hard to call. The V gene lost 7 bases and the J gene lost 4 bases, with 4 bases spanning the gap. Germline V gene data show CDR1 as SNHLY and CDR2 as FYNNEI. The CDR3 is made up of 10 amino acids. The CDR3: CASMGETQYF. Here the CDR3 DNA reads TGTGCCAGCATGGGAGAGACCCAGTACTTC.

The sample holds a few counts of this clonotype. This chain links TRBV20-1 with TRBJ2-3; no reliable D call. V lost 6 bases and J lost 10, with 17 bases in between. Germline V lookup: CDR1 DFQATT, CDR2 SNEGSKA (reference sequence). The CDR3 extends over 12 amino acids. The CDR3 DNA reads as TGCAGTGCCCCGGATCTCCGTTTGGCGCAGTATTTT. Protein product: CSAPDLRLAQYF.

The chain carries TRBV18 and TRBJ2-3; 11 bases are shared with TRBD2. In germline, CDR1 is KGHSH, CDR2 LQKENI. With 1 base clipped from V and 4 bases from J, the junction kept 7 bases outside the gene matches. CDR3 size: 17 residues. In DNA, the CDR3 is TGTGCCAGCTCACCACGAATGACTAGCGGGGACCCAGATACGCAGTATTTT. This sequence encodes CASSPRMTSGDPDTQYF.

Many counts were recorded for this clonotype. The CDR3 region is CSAFHQGIQETQYF. CDR3 nucleotides: TGCAGTGCTTTCCACCAGGGTATCCAAGAGACCCAGTACTTC. The rearrangement joins TRBV20-1 to TRBJ2-5, with D possibly TRBD1 on 5 matching bases. Germline V lookup: CDR1 DFQATT, CDR2 SNEGSKA (reference sequence). Trimming cost V 5 bases and J 1 base, with 14 bases left between them. The CDR3 spans 14 residues.

Of note for this clonotype: This sequence may be a read error, since a much larger clone differs from it by one base. The chain couples TRBV29-1 to TRBJ2-7; D gene ambiguous. CDR1 and CDR2 (germline): SQVTM, ANQGSEA. This CDR3 comprises 11 residues. CDR3 protein: CSVEVSYKQYF. The CDR3 nucleotides are TGCAGCGTTGAAGTCTCCTACAAGCAGTACTTC.

Comments on this clonotype: A read error may produce the germline difference seen at one junction end. CDR3 in DNA: TGTGCCGGCAGAGGACTAGCTTTTAGCCATAATGAGCAGTTCTTC. It encodes CAGRGLAFSHNEQFF. The chain combines TRBV27 with TRBJ2-1, with 8 bases matching TRBD2. The CDR3 spans 15 residues. Germline V gene lookup returns CDR1 MNHEY and CDR2 SMNVEV (reference sequence).

This clonotype was seen many times. The V and J genes are TRBV30 and TRBJ2-4; 8 bases line up with TRBD1. V dropped 2 bases and J dropped 8; count of bases not matched to a gene: 11. This CDR3 is 15 amino acids long. CDR1 is GTSNPN and CDR2 is SVGIG in the germline V gene (reference sequence). The CDR3 DNA reads as TGTGCCTGGAGTAAGACAGGGGTGGAGATGGACATTCAGTACTTC. Its translation: CAWSKTGVEMDIQYF.

This clonotype was seen more than once but under ten times. The chain combines TRBV6-6 with TRBJ2-1; TRBD1 agrees at 7 bases. V lost 6 bases, J lost 3 bases, and 5 bases stayed unmatched. Germline V gene lookup returns CDR1 MNHNY and CDR2 SVGAGI (reference sequence). The CDR3 is 14 residues long. CDR3: CASRVRQGYNEQFF. In DNA, the CDR3 is TGTGCCAGCAGAGTCCGACAGGGCTACAATGAGCAGTTCTTC.